The rows below give T cell receptor beta chains drawn from one sample of a study of blood T cell repertoires in COVID-19. Using immunoSEQ multiplex PCR, the repertoire was profiled, and TCRdb retains in-frame clones only, with some absent. The sample carries 150,000 to 200,000 clones, around four fifths recorded once. The specimen was peripheral blood. The receptors stem from a human donor in a cohort sampled during active COVID-19. The CDR3 runs from the conserved cysteine through the conserved F or W. The order of the fields is V gene, CDR3 length, J gene, CDR3 protein.

TRBV7-2,14,TRBJ1-3,CASSFYGEGNTIYF
TRBV3-1/TRBV3-2,15,TRBJ2-3,CASSLGQGAGDTQYF
TRBV30,13,TRBJ1-5,CAWGLPSGQPQHF
TRBV6-5,15,TRBJ2-2,CAVINWGQNTGELFF
TRBV29-1,14,TRBJ1-1,CSVRHRGQNTEAFF
TRBV19,17,TRBJ1-1,CASSPGQGNSLNTEAFF
TRBV18,16,TRBJ1-1,CASSPREGGIGTEAFF
TRBV28,14,TRBJ1-6,CASGFPGYNSPLHF
TRBV24-1,13,TRBJ2-5,CATSDVGQETQYF
TRBV6-1,16,TRBJ1-6,CASSATGIPNNSPLHF
TRBV3-1/TRBV3-2,15,TRBJ2-5,CASSQVHRIQETQYF
TRBV7-2,15,TRBJ2-7,CASSPRINGSYEQYF
TRBV15,13,TRBJ2-7,CATASLARYEQYF
TRBV24-1,16,TRBJ2-1,CATSETGTGAYNEQFF
TRBV27,15,TRBJ2-5,CASSLSRHAQETQYF
TRBV3-1/TRBV3-2,15,TRBJ1-5,CASSQLPGDGQPQHF
TRBV30,12,TRBJ2-7,CAWTQGAGEQYF
TRBV6-1,15,TRBJ2-3,CASSESWASTDTQYF
TRBV30,12,TRBJ1-2,CAWSQGGAGYTF
TRBV3-1/TRBV3-2,16,TRBJ2-7,CASSQDLGQGANEQYF